One T cell receptor (beta chain) is described in this entry. Measured with immunoSEQ multiplex PCR; TCRdb has only the in-frame clones, and not every one. The data contain under 110,000 clones, over 90% of them singletons. These data belong to a study of technical replicates of blood from a handful of donors. This TCR was recovered from a human donor in good health. Sequenced sample: T cells isolated from PBMCs.

The DNA of the CDR3 is TGCGCCAGCAGCTCCTGGGGACAGGGGGCAGAGGAGCTGTTTTTT. Translating it yields CASSSWGQGAEELFF. The chain joins TRBV5-1 to TRBJ2-2; 12 bases align to TRBD1. Looked up from germline, CDR1 is SGHRS and CDR2 is YFSETQ. The CDR3 consists of 15 residues. With 3 bases clipped from V and 10 bases from J, the junction kept 7 bases outside the gene matches. The whole variable domain, filled in from reference TRBV5-1 and TRBJ2-2, reads KAGVTQTPRYLIKTRGQQVTLSCSPISGHRSVSWYQQTPGQGLQFLFEYFSETQRNKGNFPGRFSGRQFSNSRSEMNVSTLELGDSALYLCASSSWGQGAEELFFGEGSRLTVL.